This T cell receptor beta chain was sequenced during a study of T cell repertoires in cytomegalovirus infection. Study overall: Public signatures in TCR beta pointed to CMV infection and matching HLA type.

This clonotype came up a few times. Germline CDR1 reads SNHLY; CDR2 reads FYNNEI. V lost 3 bases and J 3 bases, leaving 12 bases between the germline ends. This CDR3 is 15 amino acids long. TCRdb used MiXCR to reprocess the reads, holding one entry per CDR3 protein. Among a few hundred thousand distinct CDR3 sequences listed, over 20% were seen once. This sequence joins TRBV2 and TRBJ1-5; D is undetermined. This TCR came from a human donor in good health (CMV status not recorded). Some clones in this sample may be carry-over from other donors' samples. Sequencing used CD8+ T cells from PBMCs. CDR3 sequence: CASSDSPNPNQPQHF. CDR3 DNA sequence: TGTGCCAGCAGTGACAGCCCCAACCCCAATCAGCCCCAGCATTTT.